This T cell receptor (beta chain) stems from a study of blood T cell repertoires in COVID-19. Overall study: COVID-19 samples collected from the United States, Italy and Spain covered acute and convalescent phases. T cells, B-cell-depleted T cells, or PBMCs provided the cDNA or gDNA that served as material.

Original methodology: It was from reference gene primer amplification that nucleated cell counts were estimated. TCRdb's copy holds only in-frame clones and misses some; the assay was immunoSEQ multiplex PCR. From that table come the V and J calls and clone size; the DNA was used to work out D and trimming. Among some 120,000 clones, around 80% were seen once, and the ten largest hold under 0.85%. The V and J ends lost 1 base and 14 bases, in that order; junction bases with no gene match: 7. The CDR3 loop spans 12 amino acids. The germline V gene encodes CDR1 SQVTM and CDR2 ANQGSEA. The clonotype was recovered from a woman in her 70s with acute or convalescent COVID-19. V gene TRBV29-1 combines with J gene TRBJ2-1; 8 nucleotides line up with TRBD1. Material: peripheral blood. The CDR3: CSVEVTWTGKFF. The CDR3 DNA reads as TGCAGCGTTGAAGTGACATGGACAGGGAAGTTCTTC.